This T cell receptor beta chain is drawn from a study of T-cell memory formation after mild COVID-19. This clonotype was counted only a few times. Germline trimming cut 7 bases from V and 4 bases from J; bases unmatched to any gene: 13. Per germline, CDR1 MNHEY and CDR2 SVGEGT. There are 16 residues in the CDR3. TCRdb passed the 5' RACE reads through MiXCR, listing each CDR3 protein once. This sample carries approximately 300,000 distinct CDR3 sequences, 7.5% to 9.5% of them seen once, and the ten largest clones take less than 25%. V and J are TRBV6-2 or TRBV6-3 and TRBJ1-2; 9 bases line up with TRBD1. The source is a man younger than 35 who had mild COVID-19 (a few samples of this study predate the infection). Cell type and time point are not known. Sequencing input: PBMCs or a T cell subset sorted from them (not recorded which). CDR3 residues: CASKDRGMTNTYGYTF. The CDR3 DNA reads TGTGCCAGCAAAGACAGGGGGATGACAAACACCTATGGCTACACCTTC.